Detailed here is one T cell receptor beta chain. Its matching antigen is unknown. This record belongs to a study of cytomegalovirus exposure and HLA in healthy donors. The germline CDR1 and CDR2 sequences are SNHLY and FYNNEI. CDR3 length equals 12 residues. The V end was cut by 6 bases, the J end by 4 bases, with 9 bases between. Whole-study results and caveats: It is likely that the observed cluster of highly shared sequence variants was a sequencing artifact. A later analysis reportedly identified an Asian-associated ancestry cluster as carrying fewer N-insertions than the approximately 670-donor mean.

Amplification used 60 Vbeta primers and 13 Jbeta primers. Under the authors' procedure: Approximately 83 million unique TCR beta chains, roughly 11 million shared, were counted in a later analysis. Measured with immunoSEQ multiplex PCR; TCRdb has only the in-frame clones, and not every one. The DNA gave D and trimming, while V, J and clone size come from that table. The table lists some 90,000 clones, 60% to 85% of them singletons. The source is a young man in good health and CMV-seropositive. Sequencing was done on a sample of PBMCs. The V call is TRBV2, the J call TRBJ1-2, with D possibly matching TRBD1 (6 bases). The CDR3 sequence is CASRDSVYGYTF. The CDR3 DNA reads TGTGCCAGCAGGGACAGCGTCTATGGCTACACCTTC. Based on the CDR3 plus reference TRBV2 and TRBJ1-2, the full variable domain is EPEVTQTPSHQVTQMGQEVILRCVPISNHLYFYWYRQILGQKVEFLVSFYNNEISEKSEIFDDQFSVERPDGSNFTLKIRSTKLEDSAMYFCASRDSVYGYTFGSGTRLTVV.